These 10 T cell receptor beta chains came from one sample sequenced in a study of blood T cell repertoires in COVID-19. Some clones are missing from TCRdb's copy, which holds only in-frame ones; the method was immunoSEQ multiplex PCR. The sample records more than 85,000 clones, approximately 87% being singletons. What was sequenced was peripheral blood. Receptor source: a woman aged 45-65 years with acute or convalescent COVID-19.

This clone occurred once. The genes are TRBV14 and TRBJ2-3, with unresolved D. With 2 bases removed from V and 6 bases from J, the gap between germline ends came to 12 bases. The CDR3 contains 14 residues. Per the germline V gene, CDR1 is SGHDN and CDR2 is FVKESK. CDR3 in amino acids: CASSQQNTWDTQYF. The CDR3 coding sequence is TGTGCCAGCAGCCAACAAAACACATGGGATACGCAGTATTTT.

This sequence joins TRBV25-1 and TRBJ1-4, with D possibly matching TRBD1 (5 bases). The V gene lost 6 bases and the J gene lost 0 bases, with 8 bases spanning the gap. Germline CDR1 is MGHDK and CDR2 is SYGVNS. This CDR3 has 14 amino acids. Written as DNA, the CDR3 is TGTGCCAGCAGGGACACCGCAACTAATGAAAAACTGTTTTTT. This translates into CASRDTATNEKLFF.

The chain recombines TRBV2 with TRBJ1-2, with D tentatively TRBD1 (5 bases). Germline CDR1 reads SNHLY; CDR2 reads FYNNEI. The CDR3 runs 11 residues. V gave up 2 bases and J gave up 7 bases, with 5 bases separating them. Here the CDR3 reads CASSEQGGYTF. The DNA for the CDR3 is TGTGCCAGCAGTGAACAGGGTGGCTACACCTTC. The whole variable domain, remainder taken from reference TRBV2 and TRBJ1-2, is EPEVTQTPSHQVTQMGQEVILRCVPISNHLYFYWYRQILGQKVEFLVSFYNNEISEKSEIFDDQFSVERPDGSNFTLKIRSTKLEDSAMYFCASSEQGGYTFGSGTRLTVV.

This clone was detected only a few times. V usage is TRBV6-5 and J usage is TRBJ1-1; D unresolved. V dropped 9 bases and J dropped 7 bases, with 21 bases sitting between them. Germline CDR1 MNHEY, CDR2 SVGAGI. The CDR3 contains 14 residues. In DNA, the CDR3 is TGTGCCAGTTATTTAAACCCCGGAAGCGGTGAAGCTTTCTTT. As protein: CASYLNPGSGEAFF.

The chain is built from TRBV15 and TRBJ1-4; 9 bases match TRBD1. The germline V gene has CDR1 LNHNV and CDR2 YYDKDF (reference sequence). CDR3 size: 16 residues. V lost 4 bases to trimming and J lost 6 bases; unmatched junction nucleotides: 9. DNA of the CDR3: TGTGCCACCAGCATCGGACAGGGGACAACCCATGAAAAACTGTTTTTT. This codes for CATSIGQGTTHEKLFF.

About this clone: One junction end does not reproduce the germline sequence, and a read error may be involved. The V and J genes are TRBV10-3 and TRBJ2-3; D is undetermined. This CDR3 has 10 residues. Per the germline V gene, CDR1 is ENHRY and CDR2 is SYGVKD. CDR3 amino acids: CAIGRLSTHF. In DNA form, the CDR3 reads TGTGCCATCGGGCGCTTGAGTACGCATTTT.

The chain joins TRBV7-9 to TRBJ1-5, with D perhaps matching TRBD1 (6 bases). Trimming pared 5 bases from V and 4 bases from J, leaving 12 bases between. CDR1 is SEHNR, CDR2 FQNEAQ, per germline (reference sequence). The CDR3 is 14 residues long. The CDR3 sequence: CASSQLTGNQPQHF. The CDR3 region has the DNA TGTGCCAGCAGCCAACTTACAGGGAATCAGCCCCAGCATTTT. Together with reference TRBV7-9 and TRBJ1-5, the CDR3 gives the full variable domain: DTGVSQNPRHKITKRGQNVTFRCDPISEHNRLYWYRQTLGQGPEFLTYFQNEAQLEKSRLLSDRFSAERPKGSFSTLEIQRTEQGDSAMYLCASSQLTGNQPQHFGDGTRLSIL.

This clone was seen more than once but under ten times. In DNA, the CDR3 is TGTGCCACCTCACAGGGGACCTCGAGGGGTGAGCAGTTCTTC. Its translation is CATSQGTSRGEQFF. The chain couples TRBV19 to TRBJ2-1; 7 bases line up with TRBD1. From germline, CDR1 is LNHDA and CDR2 SQIVND (reference sequence). Unmatched junction bases numbered 15, after V lost 10 bases and J lost 9 bases. This CDR3 comprises 14 residues.

The chain is built from TRBV6-6 and TRBJ1-2; maybe TRBD1 (6 bases). The CDR3 length is 15 residues. CDR1 is MNHNY, CDR2 SVGAGI, per germline (reference sequence). V was trimmed by 8 bases and J by 6 bases, leaving 22 bases between them. The CDR3 DNA reads TGTGCCAGCGGGGTGGGGGGGGCAGATACCCATGGCTACACCTTC. This sequence encodes CASGVGGADTHGYTF.

The chain uses TRBV7-9 and TRBJ2-3; D may be TRBD2 (5 bases). The germline V and J ends were trimmed by 2 bases and 2 bases, with 11 bases remaining between them. From germline, CDR1 is SEHNR and CDR2 FQNEAQ (reference sequence). This CDR3 has 15 amino acids. The CDR3 region has the DNA TGTGCCAGCAGCTTATCCCTCGGGGTCACAGATACGCAGTATTTT. Protein product: CASSLSLGVTDTQYF.